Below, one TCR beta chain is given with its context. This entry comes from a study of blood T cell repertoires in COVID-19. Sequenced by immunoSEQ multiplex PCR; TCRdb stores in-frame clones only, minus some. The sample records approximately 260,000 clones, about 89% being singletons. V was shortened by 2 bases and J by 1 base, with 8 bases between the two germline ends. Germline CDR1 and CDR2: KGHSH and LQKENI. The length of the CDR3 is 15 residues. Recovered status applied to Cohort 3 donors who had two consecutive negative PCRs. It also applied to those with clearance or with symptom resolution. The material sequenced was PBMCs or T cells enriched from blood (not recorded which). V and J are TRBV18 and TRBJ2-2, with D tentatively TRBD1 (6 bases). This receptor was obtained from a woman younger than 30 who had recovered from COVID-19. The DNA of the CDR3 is TGTGCCAGCTCACCATCAGGGGTGAACACCGGGGAGCTGTTTTTT. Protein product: CASSPSGVNTGELFF.